This T cell receptor (beta chain) was retrieved from a study of regulatory T cells in long-lasting Graves disease. This clonotype was seen at least ten times. The CDR3 is 16 amino acids. The V gene's germline CDR1 is MDHEN and CDR2 SYDVKM. V gave up 4 bases and J gave up 5 bases, with 17 bases separating them. Time point of the sample: persistent/refractory GD, antithyroid drugs over 5 years with positive TRAb. Extracted RNA from PBMCs served as the source of the TCR library. The authors built TCR beta libraries using iRepertoire HTBI primers and Arm-PCR of CDR3 regions. TCRdb processed the multiplex PCR reads anew with MiXCR; each CDR3 protein has one entry. Of 400,000 or so distinct CDR3 sequences in the sample, under 25% were seen once.

The sequence was collected from a female donor with Graves disease. V usage is TRBV28 and J usage is TRBJ1-4, with D hard to call. Sequencing used peripheral blood mononuclear cells (PBMCs), obtained when the disease was refractory, from a patient treated with antithyroid drugs. CDR3 nucleotide sequence: TGTGCCAGCAGTTGGGAGGTAACTACCAGAAATGAAAAACTGTTTTTT. Translating it yields CASSWEVTTRNEKLFF.